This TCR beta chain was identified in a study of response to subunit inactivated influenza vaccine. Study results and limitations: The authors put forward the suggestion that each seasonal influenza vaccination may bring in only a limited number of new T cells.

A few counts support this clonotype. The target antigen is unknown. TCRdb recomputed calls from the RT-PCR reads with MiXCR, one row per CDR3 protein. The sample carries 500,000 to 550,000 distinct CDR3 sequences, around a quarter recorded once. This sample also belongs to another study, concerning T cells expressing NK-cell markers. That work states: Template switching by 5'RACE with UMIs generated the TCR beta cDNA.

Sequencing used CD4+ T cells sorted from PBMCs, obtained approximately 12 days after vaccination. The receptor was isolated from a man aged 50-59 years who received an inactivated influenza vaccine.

The CDR3 spells CATGTVSYEQYF. CDR3 DNA sequence: TGTGCCACCGGGACCGTCTCCTACGAGCAGTACTTC. The gene calls are TRBV10-3 and TRBJ2-7, with D perhaps given as TRBD1 or TRBD2 (5 bases each). The CDR3 loop spans 12 amino acids. Trimming stripped 10 bases from V and 0 bases from J, with 10 bases between. Germline lookup yields CDR1 ENHRY and CDR2 SYGVKD.